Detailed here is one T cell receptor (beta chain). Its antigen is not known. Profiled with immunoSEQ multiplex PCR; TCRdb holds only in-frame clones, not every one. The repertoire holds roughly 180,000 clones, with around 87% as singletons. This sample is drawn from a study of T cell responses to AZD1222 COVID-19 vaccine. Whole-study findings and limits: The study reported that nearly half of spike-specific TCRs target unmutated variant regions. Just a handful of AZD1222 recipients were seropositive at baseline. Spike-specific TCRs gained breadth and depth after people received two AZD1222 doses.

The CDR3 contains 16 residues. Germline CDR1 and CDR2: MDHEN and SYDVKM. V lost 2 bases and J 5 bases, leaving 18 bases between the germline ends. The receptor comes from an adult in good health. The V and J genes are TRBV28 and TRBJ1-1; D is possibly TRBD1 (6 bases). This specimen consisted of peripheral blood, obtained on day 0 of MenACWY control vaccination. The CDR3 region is CASSLGGAIKGTEAFF. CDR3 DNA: TGTGCCAGCAGTTTAGGGGGGGCAATAAAGGGAACTGAAGCTTTCTTT.